This TCR beta chain came from a study of shared clonotypes between healthy human individuals. Clones were read by immunoSEQ multiplex PCR, and TCRdb kept only the in-frame ones, dropping some. The table shows about 980,000 clones, with over 60% occurring only once. The donors, healthy adults who were HIV-negative, had experienced no recent acute infections or vaccinations. Per germline, CDR1 MNHEY and CDR2 SVGAGI. V lost 6 bases and J lost 6, with 11 bases in between. The length of the CDR3 is 13 residues. This chain joins TRBV6-5 and TRBJ2-2; D perhaps matches TRBD1 (5 bases). This clonotype was sampled from a man aged 18 to 29 in good health. Input material: memory CD4+ T cells sorted from blood. Subset here: CD45RA-negative fraction. CDR3 loop: CASRGPRAGELFF. The DNA for the CDR3 is TGTGCCAGCAGGGGGCCAAGGGCCGGGGAGCTGTTTTTT.